The present entry profiles one T cell receptor beta chain with its context. The source of the sample is a study of T cells expressing NK-cell markers. Overall study: Each TCR beta repertoire originated in sorted T cells that were CD3+CD56+NKG2C+, CD3+CD56+NKG2C- or CD3+CD56-NKG2C+.

This CDR3 has 14 residues. Per the germline V gene, CDR1 is LNHNV and CDR2 is YYDKDF (reference sequence). As the method of synthesis, 5'RACE template switching with UMIs yielded TCR beta cDNA. TCRdb reprocessed the 5' RACE reads and keeps a single row for each CDR3 protein, giving no DNA. This sample contains about 390,000 distinct CDR3 sequences. The chain recombines TRBV15 with TRBJ1-2; the D gene TCRdb calls, TRBD1, cannot be checked with no DNA. Specimen: blood T cells: a sorted CD56 or NKG2C T cell subset, CD4+ or CD8+ T cells, or bulk PBMC T cells (not recorded which). The source is a woman between 45 and 65 years old in good health. CDR3 sequence reads: CATSTGTGAQGYTF. Together with reference TRBV15 and TRBJ1-2, the CDR3 gives the full variable domain: DAMVIQNPRYQVTQFGKPVTLSCSQTLNHNVMYWYQQKSSQAPKLLFHYYDKDFNNEADTPDNFQSRRPNTSFCFLDIRSPGLGDTAMYLCATSTGTGAQGYTFGSGTRLTVV.